This is a list of T cell receptor beta chains from one sample in a study of blood T cell repertoires in COVID-19. Profiling relied on immunoSEQ multiplex PCR, and the TCRdb table lists in-frame clones only, not all of them. In the table there are some 97,000 clones, approximately 90% of which are singletons. Sequenced input: peripheral blood. These TCRs come from a man aged 45 to 65 with acute or convalescent COVID-19. Both conserved end residues are part of each CDR3. The order of the fields is CDR3 protein, CDR3 DNA, D gene, clone size, J gene, V gene. A D gene is named only where the DNA matches it firmly. The listing skips clone size in some rows; elsewhere it reads once, few, many or a size class.

CDR3: CASSLVGGANEKLFF
DNA: TGTGCCAGCAGCTTAGTAGGGGGTGCTAATGAAAAACTGTTTTTT
D: .
size: once
J: TRBJ1-4
V: TRBV7-6

CDR3: CASNDRGLGGYTF
DNA: TGTGCCAGCAATGACAGGGGGCTCGGTGGCTACACCTTC
D: TRBD1
size: .
J: TRBJ1-2
V: TRBV19

CDR3: CATSDTPSGKKTQYF
DNA: TGTGCCACCAGTGACACTCCTAGCGGGAAAAAGACCCAGTACTTC
D: TRBD2
size: .
J: TRBJ2-5
V: TRBV24-1

CDR3: CASSLGAGAYEQFF
DNA: TGCGCCAGCAGCCTGGGGGCGGGAGCGTATGAGCAGTTCTTC
D: .
size: .
J: TRBJ2-1
V: TRBV5-1

CDR3: CASSPRDRGGNTEAFF
DNA: TGTGCCAGCTCACCAAGGGACAGGGGCGGGAACACTGAAGCTTTCTTT
D: TRBD1
size: once
J: TRBJ1-1
V: TRBV18

CDR3: CASSLVAASLAGELFF
DNA: TGTGCCAGCAGCTTAGTAGCGGCTAGCTTGGCCGGGGAGCTGTTTTTT
D: .
size: .
J: TRBJ2-2
V: TRBV11-3

CDR3: CASSPDRGQETQYF
DNA: TGTGCCAGCAGCCCAGACAGGGGCCAAGAGACCCAGTACTTC
D: TRBD1
size: .
J: TRBJ2-5
V: TRBV7-2

CDR3: CASSPRRLADNEQFF
DNA: TGTGCCAGCAGCCCAAGACGACTAGCGGACAATGAGCAGTTCTTC
D: TRBD2
size: once
J: TRBJ2-1
V: TRBV4-2

CDR3: CASSSGLAGTDTQYF
DNA: TGTGCCAGCAGTTCGGGACTAGCGGGCACAGATACGCAGTATTTT
D: TRBD2
size: .
J: TRBJ2-3
V: TRBV11-3

CDR3: CASSPGDRPGPYEQYF
DNA: TGTGCCAGCTCACCAGGGGACAGACCCGGACCCTACGAGCAGTACTTC
D: TRBD1
size: .
J: TRBJ2-7
V: TRBV18

CDR3: CASSLQGPSGNTIYF
DNA: TGTGCCAGCTCACTGCAGGGGCCTTCTGGAAACACCATATATTTT
D: .
size: .
J: TRBJ1-3
V: TRBV18

CDR3: CASSLIHYQINGNTIYF
DNA: TGTGCCAGCAGCTTAATCCACTATCAGATAAACGGGAACACCATATATTTT
D: .
size: .
J: TRBJ1-3
V: TRBV7-9

CDR3: CASSRTSTGELFF
DNA: TGTGCCAGCAGTCGGACTAGCACCGGGGAGCTGTTTTTT
D: TRBD2
size: .
J: TRBJ2-2
V: TRBV14

CDR3: CASSLPLRLAVNNEQFF
DNA: TGTGCCAGCAGCTTACCCCTCCGGCTAGCGGTAAACAATGAGCAGTTCTTC
D: TRBD2
size: .
J: TRBJ2-1
V: TRBV7-8

CDR3: CATSAGGWSYTQYF
DNA: TGTGCCACCAGTGCAGGGGGATGGTCATATACGCAGTATTTT
D: TRBD1
size: .
J: TRBJ2-3
V: TRBV24-1

CDR3: CASSEWDRGYDEQYF
DNA: TGTGCCAGCAGTGAATGGGACAGGGGGTATGACGAGCAGTACTTC
D: TRBD1
size: .
J: TRBJ2-7
V: TRBV6-1

CDR3: CASSLVQGTEAFF
DNA: TGTGCCAGCAGCTTAGTACAGGGAACTGAAGCTTTCTTT
D: .
size: .
J: TRBJ1-1
V: TRBV11-2